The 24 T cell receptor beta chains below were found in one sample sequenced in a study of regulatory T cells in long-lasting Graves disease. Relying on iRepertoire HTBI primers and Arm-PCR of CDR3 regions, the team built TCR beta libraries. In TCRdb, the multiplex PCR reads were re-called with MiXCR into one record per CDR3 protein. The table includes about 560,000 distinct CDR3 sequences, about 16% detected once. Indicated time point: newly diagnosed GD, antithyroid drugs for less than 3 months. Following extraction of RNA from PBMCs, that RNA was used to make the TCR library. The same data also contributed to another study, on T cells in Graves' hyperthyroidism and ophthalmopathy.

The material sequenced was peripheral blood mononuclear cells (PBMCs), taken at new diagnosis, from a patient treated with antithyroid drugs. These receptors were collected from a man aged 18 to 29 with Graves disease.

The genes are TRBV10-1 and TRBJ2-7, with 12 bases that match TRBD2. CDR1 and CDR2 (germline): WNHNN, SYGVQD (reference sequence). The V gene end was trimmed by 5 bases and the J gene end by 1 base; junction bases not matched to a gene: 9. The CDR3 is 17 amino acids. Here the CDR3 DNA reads TGCGCCAGCAGTCTAGCGGGAGGGTTGCCTCGGTCCTACGAGCAGTACTTC. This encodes CASSLAGGLPRSYEQYF.

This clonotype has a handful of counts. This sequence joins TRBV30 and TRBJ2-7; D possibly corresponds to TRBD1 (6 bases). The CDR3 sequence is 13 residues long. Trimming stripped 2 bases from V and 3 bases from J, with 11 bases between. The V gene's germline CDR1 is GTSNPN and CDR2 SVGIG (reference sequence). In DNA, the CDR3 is TGTGCCTGGAGTCCGGGACACAACTACGAGCAGTACTTC. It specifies CAWSPGHNYEQYF.

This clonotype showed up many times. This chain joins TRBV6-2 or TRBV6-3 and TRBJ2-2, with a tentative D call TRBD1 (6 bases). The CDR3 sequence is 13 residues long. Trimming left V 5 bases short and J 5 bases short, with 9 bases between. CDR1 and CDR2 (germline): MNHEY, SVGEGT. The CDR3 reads CASSHRVTGELFF. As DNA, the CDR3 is TGTGCCAGCAGTCACAGGGTTACCGGGGAGCTGTTTTTT.

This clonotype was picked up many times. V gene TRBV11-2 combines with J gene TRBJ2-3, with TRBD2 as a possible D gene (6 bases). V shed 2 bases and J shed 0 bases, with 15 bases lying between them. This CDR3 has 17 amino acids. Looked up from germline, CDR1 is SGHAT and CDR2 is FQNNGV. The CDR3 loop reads CASSLIRLARSTDTQYF. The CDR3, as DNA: TGTGCCAGCAGCTTAATCAGGCTAGCGCGGAGCACAGATACGCAGTATTTT.

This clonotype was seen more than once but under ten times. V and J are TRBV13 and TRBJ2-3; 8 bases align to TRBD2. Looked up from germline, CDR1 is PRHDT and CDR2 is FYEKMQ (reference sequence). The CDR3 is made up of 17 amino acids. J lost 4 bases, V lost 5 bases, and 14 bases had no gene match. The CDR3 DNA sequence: TGTGCCAGCAGCGCCTCCGGGGGGGACGGAGAGCCAGATACGCAGTATTTT. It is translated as CASSASGGDGEPDTQYF.

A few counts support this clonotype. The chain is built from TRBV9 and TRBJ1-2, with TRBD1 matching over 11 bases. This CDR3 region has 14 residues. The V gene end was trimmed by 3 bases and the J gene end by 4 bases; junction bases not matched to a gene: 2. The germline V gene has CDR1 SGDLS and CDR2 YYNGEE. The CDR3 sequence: CASSAGQGGYGYTF. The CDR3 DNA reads TGTGCCAGCAGCGCGGGACAGGGGGGCTATGGCTACACCTTC. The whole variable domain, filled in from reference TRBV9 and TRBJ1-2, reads DSGVTQTPKHLITATGQRVTLRCSPRSGDLSVYWYQQSLDQGLQFLIQYYNGEERAKGNILERFSAQQFPDLHSELNLSSLELGDSALYFCASSAGQGGYGYTFGSGTRLTVV.

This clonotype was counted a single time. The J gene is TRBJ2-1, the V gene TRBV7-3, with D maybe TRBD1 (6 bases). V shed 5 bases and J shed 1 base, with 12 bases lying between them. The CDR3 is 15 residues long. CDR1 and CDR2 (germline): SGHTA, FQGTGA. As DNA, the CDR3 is TGTGCCAGCAGCCCGCAGCAGGGGTCCTACAATGAGCAGTTCTTC. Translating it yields CASSPQQGSYNEQFF.

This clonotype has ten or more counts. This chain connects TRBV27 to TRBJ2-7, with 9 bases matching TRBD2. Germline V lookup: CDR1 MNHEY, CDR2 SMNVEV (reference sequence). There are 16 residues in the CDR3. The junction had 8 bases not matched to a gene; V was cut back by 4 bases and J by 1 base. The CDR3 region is CASSSATSGFSYEQYF. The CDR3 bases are TGTGCCAGCAGTTCAGCGACTAGCGGATTTTCCTACGAGCAGTACTTC.

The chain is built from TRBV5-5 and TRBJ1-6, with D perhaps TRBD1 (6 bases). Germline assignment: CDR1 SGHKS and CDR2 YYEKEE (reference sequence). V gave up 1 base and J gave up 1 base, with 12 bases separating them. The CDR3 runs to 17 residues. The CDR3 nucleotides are TGTGCCAGCAGCTTGTTCGGGGGGCAGTCCTATAATTCACCCCTCCACTTT. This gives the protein CASSLFGGQSYNSPLHF.

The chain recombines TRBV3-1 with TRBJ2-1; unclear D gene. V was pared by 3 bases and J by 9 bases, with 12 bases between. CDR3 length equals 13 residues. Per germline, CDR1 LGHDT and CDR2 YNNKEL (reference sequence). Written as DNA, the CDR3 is TGTGCCAGCAGCCACGGCGACTGGGGTGAGCAGTTCTTC. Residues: CASSHGDWGEQFF.

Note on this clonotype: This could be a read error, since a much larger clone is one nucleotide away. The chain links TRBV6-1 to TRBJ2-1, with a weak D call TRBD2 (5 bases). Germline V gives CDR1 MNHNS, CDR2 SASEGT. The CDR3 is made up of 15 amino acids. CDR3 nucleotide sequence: TGTGTCAGCAGCTTAGGGCTTTCGGGAATCAATGAGCAGTTCTTC. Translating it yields CVSSLGLSGINEQFF.

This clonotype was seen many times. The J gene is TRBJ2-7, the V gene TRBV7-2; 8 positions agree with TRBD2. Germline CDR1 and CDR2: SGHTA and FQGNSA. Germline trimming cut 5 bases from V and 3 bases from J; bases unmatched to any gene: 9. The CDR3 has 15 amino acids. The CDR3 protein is CASSVGLAGLYEQYF. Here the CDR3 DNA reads TGTGCCAGCAGCGTCGGACTAGCTGGTCTCTACGAGCAGTACTTC.

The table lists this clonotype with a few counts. The CDR3 DNA reads TGTGCCAGCAGCTCCCCGAGTGGTTACAATGAGCAGTTCTTC. As protein: CASSSPSGYNEQFF. The chain recombines TRBV7-6 with TRBJ2-1; D is undetermined. V was shortened by 4 bases and J by 4 bases, with 11 bases between the two germline ends. The CDR3 is 14 residues long. From germline, CDR1 is SGHVS and CDR2 FNYEAQ.

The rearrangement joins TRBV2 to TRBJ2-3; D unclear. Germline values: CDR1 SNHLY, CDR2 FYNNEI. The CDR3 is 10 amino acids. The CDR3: CASTWGTQYF. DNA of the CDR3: TGTGCTTCTACCTGGGGTACGCAGTATTTT.

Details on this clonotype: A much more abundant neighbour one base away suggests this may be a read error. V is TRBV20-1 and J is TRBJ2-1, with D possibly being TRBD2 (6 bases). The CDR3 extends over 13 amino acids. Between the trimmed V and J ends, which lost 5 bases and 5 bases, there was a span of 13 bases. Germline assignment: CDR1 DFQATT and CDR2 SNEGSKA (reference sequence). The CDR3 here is CSAGGTFDNEQFF. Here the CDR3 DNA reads TGCAGTGCTGGAGGGACTTTTGACAATGAGCAGTTCTTC.

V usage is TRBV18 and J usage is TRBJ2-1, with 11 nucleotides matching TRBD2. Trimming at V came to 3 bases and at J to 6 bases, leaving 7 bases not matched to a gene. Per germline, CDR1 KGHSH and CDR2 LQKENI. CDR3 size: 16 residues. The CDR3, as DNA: TGTGCCAGCTCACCTCGACTAGCGGGACTTAGCAATGAGCAGTTCTTC. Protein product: CASSPRLAGLSNEQFF.

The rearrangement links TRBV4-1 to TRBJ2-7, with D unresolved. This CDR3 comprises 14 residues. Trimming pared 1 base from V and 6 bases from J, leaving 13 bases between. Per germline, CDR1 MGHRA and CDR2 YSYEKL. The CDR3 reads CASSQVGFLVEQYF. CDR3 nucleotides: TGCGCCAGCAGCCAAGTGGGTTTCCTCGTCGAGCAGTACTTC.

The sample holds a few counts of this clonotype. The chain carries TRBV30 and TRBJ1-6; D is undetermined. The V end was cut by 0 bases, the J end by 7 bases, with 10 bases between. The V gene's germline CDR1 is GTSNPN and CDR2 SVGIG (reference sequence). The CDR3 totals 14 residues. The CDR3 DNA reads TGTGCCTGGAGTGTATGGAGAGGGAATTCACCCCTCCACTTT. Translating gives CAWSVWRGNSPLHF.

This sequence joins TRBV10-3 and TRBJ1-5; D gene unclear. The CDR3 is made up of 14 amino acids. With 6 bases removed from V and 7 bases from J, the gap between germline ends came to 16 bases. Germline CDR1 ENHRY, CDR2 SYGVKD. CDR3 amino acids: CAISGQENSQPQHF. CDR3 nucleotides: TGTGCCATCAGCGGTCAGGAGAACTCCCAGCCCCAGCATTTT.

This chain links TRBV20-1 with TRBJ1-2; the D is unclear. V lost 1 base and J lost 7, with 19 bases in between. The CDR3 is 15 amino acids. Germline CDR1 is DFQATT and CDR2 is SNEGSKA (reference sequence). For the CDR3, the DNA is TGCAGTGCTAGAGTTTCACCGTTTAGTCCCGGTGGCTACACCTTC. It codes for CSARVSPFSPGGYTF.

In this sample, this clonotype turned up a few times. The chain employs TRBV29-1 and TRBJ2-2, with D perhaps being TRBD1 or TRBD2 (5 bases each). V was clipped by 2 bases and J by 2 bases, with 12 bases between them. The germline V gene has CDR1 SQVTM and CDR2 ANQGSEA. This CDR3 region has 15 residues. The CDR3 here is CSVENPGANTGELFF. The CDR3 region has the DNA TGCAGCGTTGAAAATCCCGGGGCTAACACCGGGGAGCTGTTTTTT.

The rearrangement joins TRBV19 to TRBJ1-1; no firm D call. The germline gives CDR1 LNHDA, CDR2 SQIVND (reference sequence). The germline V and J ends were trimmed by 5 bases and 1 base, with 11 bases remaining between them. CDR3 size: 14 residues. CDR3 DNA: TGTGCCAGTAGTGACGTCGGCCGGAACACTGAAGCTTTCTTT. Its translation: CASSDVGRNTEAFF.

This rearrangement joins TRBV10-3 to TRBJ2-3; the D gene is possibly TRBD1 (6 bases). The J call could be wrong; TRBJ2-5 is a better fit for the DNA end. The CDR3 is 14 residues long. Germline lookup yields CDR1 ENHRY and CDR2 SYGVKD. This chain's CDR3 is CAISGSRGEETQYF. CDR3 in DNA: TGTGCCATCAGTGGTAGCAGGGGTGAGGAGACCCAGTACTTC.

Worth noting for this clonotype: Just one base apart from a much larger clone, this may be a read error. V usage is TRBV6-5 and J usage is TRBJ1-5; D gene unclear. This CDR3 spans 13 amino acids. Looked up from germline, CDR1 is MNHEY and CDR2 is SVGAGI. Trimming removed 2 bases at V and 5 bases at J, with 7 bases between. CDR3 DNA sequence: TGTGCCAGCAGTTACACCTGTGATCAGCCCCAGCATTTT. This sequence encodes CASSYTCDQPQHF.